A single T cell receptor (beta chain) is shown here with its context. These data come from a study of Ad26.COV2.S vaccination and SARS-CoV-2 variants. On the study more broadly: Into the muscle, Ad26.COV2.S was dosed once or twice, 56 days apart.

With 7 bases removed from V and 2 bases from J, the gap between germline ends came to 12 bases. Per germline, CDR1 SQVTM and CDR2 ANQGSEA. The CDR3 spans 13 residues. Profiled with immunoSEQ multiplex PCR; TCRdb holds only in-frame clones, not every one. Here the sample spans a few hundred thousand clones, roughly 85% being singletons. Regarding treatment: approximately 18 received Ad26.COV2.S at low or high dose, single or two shots; 5 received placebo; per-sample allocation not given. Repertoires come from day 63 after the first vaccine or placebo injection. In Boston, an adult donor aged 18-55 years took part. This vaccine is an Ad26 vector that expresses the Wuhan-strain SARS-CoV-2 spike.

The sequencing here drew on peripheral blood, taken in a trial of Ad26.COV2.S vaccine versus placebo. The receptor's source is a person aged 18 to 65 who received the Ad26.COV2.S COVID-19 vaccine or a placebo. J is TRBJ1-3 and V is TRBV29-1, with unresolved D. CDR3 sequence: CSAILGPGNTIYF. DNA of the CDR3: TGCAGCGCTATTCTGGGCCCTGGAAACACCATATATTTT.